Presented here are 18 T cell receptor beta chains from one specimen sequenced in a study of OX40 agonist ivuxolimab in advanced cancers. Using immunoSEQ multiplex PCR, the repertoire was profiled, and TCRdb retains in-frame clones only, with some absent. The sample includes about 98,000 clones, around nine tenths of them seen just once. Sequences were derived from CD4+ or CD8+ T cells sorted from blood, sampled in a trial of the OX40 agonist ivuxolimab. These receptors all come from an adult with an advanced solid tumor such as melanoma, head and neck, liver or kidney cancer.

About this clone itself: The sample carries other DNA sequences with the same CDR3. The chain joins TRBV6-1 to TRBJ1-1; D is unresolved. From germline, CDR1 is MNHNS and CDR2 SASEGT. Trimming took 2 bases from V and 5 from J, leaving 9 bases between them. The CDR3 is 13 residues long. The CDR3 DNA is TGTGCCAGCAGTGAACTGGTGGGGACTGAAGCTTTCTTT. It encodes CASSELVGTEAFF.

The rearrangement joins TRBV15 to TRBJ2-1; tentatively, D is TRBD2 (5 bases). CDR3 length equals 14 residues. The V end lost 1 base, the J end lost 4 bases, and 8 bases lay between the germline ends. Germline V gene lookup returns CDR1 LNHNV and CDR2 YYDKDF (reference sequence). The CDR3: CATSRVTSYNEQFF. The CDR3 DNA sequence: TGTGCCACCAGCAGAGTTACTAGTTACAATGAGCAGTTCTTC.

The genes are TRBV15 and TRBJ1-1; a possible D gene is TRBD1 (6 bases). CDR3 length: 12 residues. The germline V and J ends were trimmed by 3 bases and 10 bases, with 12 bases remaining between them. From germline, CDR1 is LNHNV and CDR2 YYDKDF (reference sequence). For the CDR3, the DNA is TGTGCCACCAGCAGTCCGCAGGGGAGAGCTTTCTTT. Protein: CATSSPQGRAFF.

This clone was seen a few times. This rearrangement joins TRBV6-6 to TRBJ2-3; no firm D call. This CDR3 contains 16 residues. V dropped 10 bases and J dropped 2 bases, with 22 bases sitting between them. Germline V CDR1 and CDR2: MNHNY, SVGAGI (reference sequence). The CDR3 DNA reads as TGTGCCACCATAGTTGGGCCGGAACATTTCACAGATACGCAGTATTTT. Amino acid sequence: CATIVGPEHFTDTQYF.

CDR3 sequence reads: CASSAGGADTQYF. DNA for the CDR3: TGTGCCAGCAGCGCCGGGGGGGCAGATACGCAGTATTTT. J is TRBJ2-3 and V is TRBV9, with 8 bases that match TRBD2. Germline lookup yields CDR1 SGDLS and CDR2 YYNGEE. The CDR3 totals 13 residues. J gave up 4 bases and V 3 bases, and 1 base lay outside the gene matches.

This rearrangement joins TRBV5-1 to TRBJ2-5, with 8 nucleotides matching TRBD1. The CDR3 runs 14 residues. V lost 3 bases, J lost 5 bases, and 6 bases stayed unmatched. Germline V gene lookup returns CDR1 SGHRS and CDR2 YFSETQ. CDR3 loop: CASSWTGRRETQYF. CDR3 nucleotide sequence: TGCGCCAGCAGCTGGACAGGGCGCCGGGAGACCCAGTACTTC.

The chain is built from TRBV21-1 and TRBJ1-2. TRBV21-1 is classified as a pseudogene. The CDR3 runs to 14 residues. In nucleotides, the CDR3 is TGTGCCAGCACCGCGGGGGGATTAGTGTATGGCTACACCTTC. Protein product: CASTAGGLVYGYTF.

V and J are TRBV2 and TRBJ2-5; 12 bases are shared with TRBD1. CDR1 is SNHLY, CDR2 FYNNEI, per germline. The CDR3 contains 14 residues. After removal of 6 bases from V and 5 bases from J, the junction contained 4 bases not matched to a gene. The CDR3 spells CASSRDRGRETQYF. CDR3 coding DNA: TGTGCCAGCAGCCGGGACAGGGGGCGTGAGACCCAGTACTTC.

The J gene is TRBJ1-2, the V gene TRBV7-8; 8 nucleotides match TRBD1. The V gene's germline CDR1 is SGHVS and CDR2 FQNEAQ. V dropped 2 bases and J dropped 3; count of bases not matched to a gene: 14. This CDR3 is built from 18 residues. This CDR3 reads CASSLNNGQGAIHYGYTF. The CDR3 DNA reads as TGTGCCAGCAGCTTAAATAATGGGCAGGGGGCGATTCACTATGGCTACACCTTC.

The V call is TRBV6-4, the J call TRBJ1-1, with 8 bases aligning to TRBD1. V shed 2 bases and J 13 bases; nucleotides not matched to a gene: 9. This CDR3 comprises 13 residues. Germline V gene lookup returns CDR1 MRHNA and CDR2 SNTAGT. DNA of the CDR3: TGTGCCAGCAGTGACGAGTTGGGACAGGTGGTTTTCTTT. This encodes CASSDELGQVVFF.

This chain joins TRBV18 and TRBJ2-7, with D possibly matching TRBD1 (6 bases). In germline, CDR1 is KGHSH, CDR2 LQKENI. CDR3 length: 14 residues. V was pared by 5 bases and J by 5 bases, with 16 bases between. Written as DNA, the CDR3 is TGTGCCAGCTCAGCGGACAGTGTTTATGACGAGCAGTACTTC. Encoded protein: CASSADSVYDEQYF.

The rearrangement joins TRBV2 to TRBJ1-6; the D is unclear. CDR1 is SNHLY and CDR2 is FYNNEI in the germline V gene. V dropped 4 bases and J dropped 10 bases, with 11 bases sitting between them. The CDR3 sequence is 13 residues long. The CDR3 DNA reads TGTGCCAGCAGTGGCCAGACGGGGTCACCCCTCCACTTT. Its protein is CASSGQTGSPLHF.

The genes are TRBV7-3 and TRBJ2-2; 10 nucleotides agree with TRBD2. This CDR3 comprises 15 residues. J gave up 6 bases and V 3 bases, and 4 bases lay outside the gene matches. The germline V gene has CDR1 SGHTA and CDR2 FQGTGA. The CDR3 region is CASSFSSGGSGELFF. The DNA of the CDR3 is TGTGCCAGCAGCTTTTCTAGCGGGGGATCCGGGGAGCTGTTTTTT. Looking up the rest from reference TRBV7-3 and TRBJ2-2 gives the full variable domain: GAGVSQTPSNKVTEKGKYVELRCDPISGHTALYWYRQSLGQGPEFLIYFQGTGAADDSGLPNDRFFAVRPEGSVSTLKIQRTERGDSAVYLCASSFSSGGSGELFFGEGSRLTVL.

The chain uses TRBV9 and TRBJ2-5; possibly TRBD2 for D (6 bases). Trimming took 2 bases from V and 7 from J, leaving 15 bases between them. CDR3 length equals 14 residues. Germline loops: CDR1 SGDLS, CDR2 YYNGEE. The CDR3 here is CASSVRDSWGTQYF. CDR3 coding DNA: TGTGCCAGCAGCGTGCGGGACTCCTGGGGGACCCAGTACTTC.

The chain recombines TRBV11-2 with TRBJ1-5; D gene ambiguous. V lost 1 base, J lost 5 bases, and 6 bases lay in between. Germline CDR1 is SGHAT and CDR2 is FQNNGV. The CDR3 spans 13 residues. The CDR3 coding sequence is TGTGCCAGCAGCTTAGTACAAGATCAGCCCCAGCATTTT. Protein: CASSLVQDQPQHF.

In this sample, this clone turned up a few times. The J gene is TRBJ1-3, the V gene TRBV2, with TRBD1 matching 7 bases. V was pared by 6 bases and J by 4 bases, with 6 bases of the junction left unmatched. CDR3 size: 14 residues. Germline V gene data show CDR1 as SNHLY and CDR2 as FYNNEI. CDR3 region: CASRSTGAGNTIYF. Here the CDR3 DNA reads TGTGCCAGCAGATCAACAGGGGCGGGAAACACCATATATTTT. Filled out from reference TRBV2 and TRBJ1-3, the complete variable domain reads EPEVTQTPSHQVTQMGQEVILRCVPISNHLYFYWYRQILGQKVEFLVSFYNNEISEKSEIFDDQFSVERPDGSNFTLKIRSTKLEDSAMYFCASRSTGAGNTIYFGEGSWLTVV.

CDR3 sequence reads: CASSRTGRPISSGNTIYF. The CDR3 nucleotides read TGTGCCAGCAGCCGGACAGGTCGCCCTATTAGCTCTGGAAACACCATATATTTT. V gene TRBV5-6 combines with J gene TRBJ1-3, with TRBD1 matching over 7 bases. With V trimmed by 4 bases and J by 0 bases, 13 bases remained unmatched. Germline CDR1 reads SGHDT; CDR2 reads YYEEEE. CDR3 length: 18 residues. The entire variable domain, with the rest obtained from reference TRBV5-6 and TRBJ1-3, is as follows: DAGVTQSPTHLIKTRGQQVTLRCSPKSGHDTVSWYQQALGQGPQFIFQYYEEEERQRGNFPDRFSGHQFPNYSSELNVNALLLGDSALYLCASSRTGRPISSGNTIYFGEGSWLTVV.

This rearrangement joins TRBV5-1 to TRBJ2-5; 7 bases map to TRBD2. CDR1 and CDR2 (germline): SGHRS, YFSETQ. V trimming: 0 bases; J trimming: 7 bases; junction bases outside the gene matches: 12. The CDR3 is made up of 16 amino acids. The CDR3 loop reads CASSLDPSGGDGTQYF. The CDR3 bases are TGCGCCAGCAGCTTGGATCCGAGTGGGGGGGACGGGACCCAGTACTTC. Based on the CDR3 plus reference TRBV5-1 and TRBJ2-5, the full variable domain is KAGVTQTPRYLIKTRGQQVTLSCSPISGHRSVSWYQQTPGQGLQFLFEYFSETQRNKGNFPGRFSGRQFSNSRSEMNVSTLELGDSALYLCASSLDPSGGDGTQYFGPGTRLLVL.